This T cell receptor (beta chain) was retrieved from a study of cytomegalovirus exposure and HLA in healthy donors. From germline, CDR1 is ENHRY and CDR2 SYGVKD. CDR3 length: 14 residues. The junction had 1 base not matched to a gene; V was cut back by 2 bases and J by 4 bases. Vbeta (60) and Jbeta (13) primers were used in the PCR. Repertoires were generated with immunoSEQ multiplex PCR, while TCRdb's copy carries only in-frame clones and drops some. The repertoire holds 120,000 to 150,000 clones, 82% seen once, with 2% to 3% in the top ten. Details on this clone: Within the sample, other DNA sequences also encode this same CDR3.

The chain joins TRBV10-3 to TRBJ2-7, with 11 bases matching TRBD2. The TCR originated in a male donor in good health and CMV-seronegative. The sequenced sample consisted of PBMCs. The CDR3 DNA reads as TGTGCCATCAGTGAGACTAGCGGGAGTTACGAGCAGTACTTC. It translates to CAISETSGSYEQYF.